This note documents a single T cell receptor beta chain sequence. This CDR3 has 17 residues. V dropped 3 bases and J dropped 5; count of bases not matched to a gene: 17. Germline V gene sequence: CDR1 DFQATT, CDR2 SNEGSKA (reference sequence). The sample originates from a study of blood T cells in healthy people across ages. Primers used in a second PCR of about 7 to 12 cycles were a sample-barcoded 5' primer and a J-beta primer mix. TCRdb used MiXCR to reprocess the 5' RACE reads, holding one entry per CDR3 protein. The table has roughly 800,000 distinct CDR3 sequences, 58% seen once; the top ten hold 22%. Researchers report isolating at least 6.5 million PBMCs per sample.

The sequence came from a man aged 25 to 40 in good health. This sequence joins TRBV20-1 and TRBJ2-5; 8 bases align to TRBD2. Sequencing used blood. The CDR3: CSASEMAGGSRGETQYF. DNA of the CDR3: TGCAGTGCTAGTGAGATGGCGGGAGGATCCCGCGGGGAGACCCAGTACTTC.